The next 10 T cell receptor beta chains were all read from a single sample in a study of naive and memory T cell subsets. Two oligonucleotides, mixed equimolar, formed the beta constant-region primer covering TRBC1 and TRBC2. From the UMI-ligation and nested PCR reads, TCRdb called clonotypes with MiXCR, one entry per CDR3 protein. In the table there are some 100,000 distinct CDR3 sequences, 7% to 7.5% of which are singletons. Material: central memory CD4+ T cells from blood. The receptors here all came from a human donor in good health.

This clonotype was seen only a few times. The chain employs TRBV7-9 and TRBJ1-2; a possible D gene is TRBD1 (6 bases). The ends were cut back, 6 bases at V and 4 bases at J, with 15 bases in the middle. The CDR3 extends over 14 amino acids. Germline values: CDR1 SEHNR, CDR2 FQNEAQ (reference sequence). The CDR3 DNA reads TGTGCCAGCAGTGCCAAACAGGGCTCCTATGGCTACACCTTC. It encodes CASSAKQGSYGYTF.

This chain connects TRBV12-3 or TRBV12-4 to TRBJ2-5; D is perhaps TRBD1 (6 bases). The CDR3 consists of 12 residues. V gave up 6 bases and J gave up 5 bases, with 10 bases separating them. As DNA, the CDR3 is TGTGCCAGCAGCCCCGACAGGGAGACCCAGTACTTC. It codes for CASSPDRETQYF.

This clonotype has more than one count but fewer than ten. The V gene is TRBV6-6, the J gene TRBJ2-7, with a tentative D call TRBD1 (6 bases). CDR1 MNHNY and CDR2 SVGAGI come from the germline V gene (reference sequence). The CDR3 consists of 13 residues. V gave up 6 bases and J gave up 1 base, with 10 bases separating them. This CDR3 reads CASRPGESYEQYF. CDR3 in DNA: TGTGCCAGCAGGCCAGGGGAGTCCTACGAGCAGTACTTC.

This clonotype appeared many times. The chain links TRBV18 to TRBJ1-1, with no clear D. V was pared by 8 bases and J by 6 bases, with 16 bases between. The CDR3 consists of 13 residues. Germline CDR1 is KGHSH and CDR2 is LQKENI. The chain's CDR3 is CASTNQRGAEAFF. CDR3 nucleotide sequence: TGTGCCAGCACCAACCAGCGGGGAGCTGAAGCTTTCTTT.

This clonotype was recorded many times. This chain connects TRBV20-1 to TRBJ2-3; D not resolved. Germline V gene lookup returns CDR1 DFQATT and CDR2 SNEGSKA (reference sequence). Between the trimmed V and J ends, which lost 4 bases and 5 bases, there was a span of 19 bases. The CDR3 runs 15 residues. In DNA form, the CDR3 reads TGCAGTGCTACAAGCCCATCCCATCTAGGAGATACGCAGTATTTT. It encodes CSATSPSHLGDTQYF.

This clonotype was detected ten times or more. The rearrangement links TRBV28 to TRBJ2-7, with TRBD2 matching 14 bases. The germline CDR1 and CDR2 sequences are MDHEN and SYDVKM. V lost 4 bases and J lost 4; bases outside the gene matches: 12. The length of the CDR3 is 18 residues. The CDR3 DNA sequence: TGTGCCAGCAGTTCCTACCCGGGGACTAGCGGGAGTGCGTACGAGCAGTACTTC. Translating gives CASSSYPGTSGSAYEQYF.

The chain has TRBV7-1 and TRBJ2-1; 10 positions match TRBD2. TRBV7-1 is treated as an ORF (open reading frame) with a function not yet certain. The V and J ends lost 3 bases and 5 bases, in that order; junction bases with no gene match: 4. The CDR3 runs to 15 residues. Here the CDR3 reads CASSSERGGHNEQFF. The CDR3, as DNA: TGTGCCAGCAGCTCCGAGCGGGGGGGCCACAATGAGCAGTTCTTC.

This clonotype was detected ten times or more. The V and J genes are TRBV20-1 and TRBJ1-1; D is possibly TRBD1 (6 bases). This CDR3 comprises 12 residues. V lost 6 bases and J 1 base, leaving 9 bases between the germline ends. In germline, CDR1 is DFQATT, CDR2 SNEGSKA (reference sequence). CDR3 in DNA: TGCAGTGCCCTGACAGGGAACACTGAAGCTTTCTTT. Its translation is CSALTGNTEAFF.

This clonotype appeared many times. This sequence joins TRBV7-3 and TRBJ2-7, with 8 bases fitting TRBD2. Per germline, CDR1 SGHTA and CDR2 FQGTGA. This CDR3 comprises 15 residues. J gave up 2 bases and V 6 bases, and 9 bases lay outside the gene matches. As DNA, the CDR3 is TGTGCCAGCAGTCCCAGCGGGAGCTTGGCCTACGAGCAGTACTTC. It encodes CASSPSGSLAYEQYF.

The sample holds a few counts of this clonotype. V usage is TRBV20-1 and J usage is TRBJ2-1; D gene unclear. Trimming removed 0 bases from V and 4 bases from J, with 13 bases in between. CDR3 size: 15 residues. Germline values: CDR1 DFQATT, CDR2 SNEGSKA (reference sequence). CDR3 DNA: TGCAGTGCTAGAGATAGGATTGAACCATACAATGAGCAGTTCTTC. Translating gives CSARDRIEPYNEQFF.